The clone carrying this T cell receptor (beta chain) turned up a few times. This specimen belongs to a study of shared clonotypes between healthy human individuals. Under the authors' procedure: There were no quality scores in the junction-only immunoSEQ sequences, so filtering differed. Using immunoSEQ multiplex PCR, the repertoire was profiled, and TCRdb retains in-frame clones only, with some absent. Clone size and the V and J calls come from that table; the DNA yielded D and trimming. The sample has around 530,000 clones, roughly 79% seen once. Sample: PBMCs. This TCR was sampled from a woman aged 40 to 55 in good health. Some clones in this sample may be carry-over from other donors' samples.

The CDR3 nucleotides are TGTGCCAGCAGCTTAGATCGGGCTAGCGCCTACAATGAGCAGTTCTTC. Translated, it gives CASSLDRASAYNEQFF. This chain links TRBV11-2 with TRBJ2-1, with a tentative D call TRBD2 (6 bases). This CDR3 is built from 16 residues. From germline, CDR1 is SGHAT and CDR2 FQNNGV. V was pared by 0 bases and J by 2 bases, with 11 bases between. The entire variable domain, with the rest obtained from reference TRBV11-2 and TRBJ2-1, is as follows: EAGVAQSPRYKIIEKRQSVAFWCNPISGHATLYWYQQILGQGPKLLIQFQNNGVVDDSQLPKDRFSAERLKGVDSTLKIQPAKLEDSAVYLCASSLDRASAYNEQFFGPGTRLTVL.